Following are 19 T cell receptor beta chains from one sample sequenced in a study of blood T cell repertoires in COVID-19. TCRdb's copy holds only in-frame clones and misses some; the assay was immunoSEQ multiplex PCR. The sample yields about 190,000 clones, 87% seen once. The sample taken for sequencing was peripheral blood. The receptors were sampled from a man aged 55 to 70 with active or convalescent COVID-19.

The chain uses TRBV5-4 and TRBJ1-1, with TRBD1 as a possible D gene (5 bases). Germline CDR1 and CDR2: SGHNT and YYREEE (reference sequence). CDR3 length: 15 amino acids. The V gene lost 1 base and the J gene lost 0 bases, with 10 bases spanning the gap. CDR3 loop: CASSLSTGMNTEAFF. The CDR3 DNA sequence: TGTGCCAGCAGCTTGAGTACAGGTATGAACACTGAAGCTTTCTTT.

The CDR3 DNA reads as TGTGCCAGCAGTGATCTGGACAGGGGGCGCTACGAGCAGTACTTC. Translating gives CASSDLDRGRYEQYF. The chain joins TRBV2 to TRBJ2-7, with TRBD1 matching over 11 bases. CDR3 length: 15 residues. Germline V gene data show CDR1 as SNHLY and CDR2 as FYNNEI. After removal of 3 bases from V and 3 bases from J, the junction contained 4 bases not matched to a gene.

The rearrangement joins TRBV4-1 to TRBJ2-7; 13 nucleotides align to TRBD2. There are 15 residues in the CDR3. Germline V gene data show CDR1 as MGHRA and CDR2 as YSYEKL. V shed 6 bases and J 2 bases; nucleotides not matched to a gene: 4. DNA of the CDR3: TGCGCCAGCAGTCCGACTAGCGGGGGGCCCTACGAGCAGTACTTC. This codes for CASSPTSGGPYEQYF.

V usage is TRBV19 and J usage is TRBJ1-2; 10 bases are a match to TRBD1. The germline gives CDR1 LNHDA, CDR2 SQIVND (reference sequence). With V trimmed by 6 bases and J by 9 bases, 10 bases remained unmatched. The CDR3 is 14 residues long. CDR3: CASSRARQGASYTF. CDR3 coding DNA: TGTGCCAGTAGCAGGGCCCGACAGGGGGCAAGCTACACCTTC.

This clone was seen just once. The genes are TRBV5-1 and TRBJ1-3; D is ambiguous. The CDR3 extends over 16 amino acids. Trimming removed 0 bases at V and 0 bases at J, with 10 bases between. Germline CDR1 is SGHRS and CDR2 is YFSETQ. This CDR3 is CASSLGRADSGNTIYF. Here the CDR3 DNA reads TGCGCCAGCAGCTTGGGCCGAGCCGACTCTGGAAACACCATATATTTT.

This chain uses TRBV5-4 with TRBJ2-7; 15 bases align to TRBD2. J lost 4 bases, V lost 3 bases, and 2 bases had no gene match. This CDR3 comprises 15 residues. Germline CDR1 SGHNT, CDR2 YYREEE (reference sequence). The CDR3 loop reads CASSSGTSGGYEQYF. CDR3 in DNA: TGTGCCAGCAGCTCTGGGACTAGCGGGGGGTACGAGCAGTACTTC.

This clone came up once. The chain has TRBV10-1 and TRBJ1-2, with 9 bases that match TRBD1. V lost 7 bases, J lost 4 bases, and 4 bases stayed unmatched. The CDR3 is 13 amino acids. Germline lookup yields CDR1 WNHNN and CDR2 SYGVQD (reference sequence). The CDR3 DNA reads TGCGCCAGCATTCTACAGGGGGCCTATGGCTACACCTTC. As protein: CASILQGAYGYTF.

The chain recombines TRBV7-9 with TRBJ1-4, with 9 bases aligning to TRBD1. Germline CDR1 reads SEHNR; CDR2 reads FQNEAQ (reference sequence). The CDR3 has 14 residues. V shed 5 bases, J shed 6 bases, and the junction held 4 bases outside the gene matches. The CDR3 is CASSRQGEHEKLFF. CDR3 in DNA: TGTGCCAGCAGCCGACAGGGGGAACATGAAAAACTGTTTTTT. Based on the CDR3 plus reference TRBV7-9 and TRBJ1-4, the full variable domain is DTGVSQNPRHKITKRGQNVTFRCDPISEHNRLYWYRQTLGQGPEFLTYFQNEAQLEKSRLLSDRFSAERPKGSFSTLEIQRTEQGDSAMYLCASSRQGEHEKLFFGSGTQLSVL.

The chain joins TRBV19 to TRBJ1-3; a weak D match, TRBD1 (5 bases). Looked up from germline, CDR1 is LNHDA and CDR2 is SQIVND (reference sequence). Trimming shortened V by 5 bases and J by 7 bases, and 9 bases separated the two germline ends. This CDR3 is built from 12 residues. The CDR3: CASSLGANTIYF. The CDR3 DNA is TGTGCCAGTAGTCTAGGGGCGAACACCATATATTTT.

The genes are TRBV10-3 and TRBJ1-5, with 11 bases fitting TRBD1. The CDR3 loop spans 15 amino acids. The germline CDR1 and CDR2 sequences are ENHRY and SYGVKD. V lost 6 bases to trimming and J lost 5 bases; unmatched junction nucleotides: 6. CDR3 protein: CAIRAGTGGDQPQHF. CDR3 coding DNA: TGTGCCATCAGGGCCGGGACAGGGGGGGATCAGCCCCAGCATTTT.

V gene TRBV19 combines with J gene TRBJ1-2; the match to TRBD1 covers 7 bases. V lost 3 bases to trimming and J lost 3 bases; unmatched junction nucleotides: 7. The CDR3 extends over 15 amino acids. Germline V CDR1 and CDR2: LNHDA, SQIVND (reference sequence). The CDR3 protein is CASSMTGFSDYGYTF. The CDR3 nucleotides read TGTGCCAGTAGTATGACAGGGTTTTCGGACTATGGCTACACCTTC.

V usage is TRBV5-1 and J usage is TRBJ2-5; 10 nucleotides line up with TRBD1. There are 16 residues in the CDR3. The ends lost 5 bases at V and 4 bases at J; junction bases unmatched: 11. CDR1 is SGHRS and CDR2 is YFSETQ in the germline V gene. The CDR3 DNA reads TGCGCCAGCAGTAACCACCGGGACAGGGGTCGAGAGACCCAGTACTTC. It codes for CASSNHRDRGRETQYF.

This sequence joins TRBV7-9 and TRBJ2-7; 7 bases fit TRBD2. Germline loops: CDR1 SEHNR, CDR2 FQNEAQ (reference sequence). V lost 1 base and J lost 6; bases outside the gene matches: 9. The CDR3 has 15 amino acids. The CDR3: CASSLEGRGFSEQYF. The CDR3 nucleotides are TGTGCCAGCAGCTTAGAGGGGAGGGGATTCTCCGAGCAGTACTTC.

V gene TRBV4-1 combines with J gene TRBJ1-3; no definite D call. The germline V gene has CDR1 MGHRA and CDR2 YSYEKL. The CDR3 sequence is 14 residues long. Trimming removed 3 bases at V and 8 bases at J, with 14 bases between. The CDR3 is CASSHPLKLDTIYF. CDR3 nucleotides: TGCGCCAGCAGCCACCCGCTTAAGCTGGACACCATATATTTT.

In the case of this clone: At one boundary the junction diverges from the germline segment, which might be a read error. In DNA, the CDR3 is TGTGCCACCATAGACCGGGACAGCCGAAGTGGGTCCTTC. It is translated as CATIDRDSRSGSF. The chain is built from TRBV24-1 and TRBJ2-7; 7 bases fit TRBD1. CDR3 length: 13 residues. The germline V gene has CDR1 KGHDR and CDR2 SFDVKD.

J is TRBJ1-6 and V is TRBV19; 10 positions agree with TRBD1. With 9 bases clipped from V and 10 bases from J, the junction kept 6 bases outside the gene matches. Germline V gives CDR1 LNHDA, CDR2 SQIVND (reference sequence). This CDR3 spans 13 amino acids. CDR3 DNA: TGTGCCAGCGGGGGGGACAGGGGCTCACCCCTCCACTTT. It yields the protein CASGGDRGSPLHF.

This clone was recorded a few times. The genes are TRBV6-4 and TRBJ2-2; 8 bases are shared with TRBD1. J gave up 1 base and V 4 bases, and 11 bases lay outside the gene matches. From germline, CDR1 is MRHNA and CDR2 SNTAGT. The CDR3 covers 18 residues. The CDR3: CASSGGGTDRENTGELFF. Written as DNA, the CDR3 is TGTGCCAGCAGTGGGGGTGGTACGGACAGGGAGAACACCGGGGAGCTGTTTTTT.

The CDR3 protein is CASSRTSGGPTGELFF. The DNA of the CDR3 is TGTGCCAGCAGCCGGACTAGCGGGGGGCCCACCGGGGAGCTGTTTTTT. V and J are TRBV5-6 and TRBJ2-2; 14 bases align to TRBD2. V lost 4 bases and J lost 4; bases outside the gene matches: 3. Germline CDR1 and CDR2: SGHDT and YYEEEE. This CDR3 has 16 residues.

Concerning this clone itself: Other DNA variants within this sample encode the same CDR3. The CDR3 reads CASSLVGQGGSGANVLTF. The CDR3 DNA reads TGTGCCAGCAGTTTAGTAGGGCAGGGGGGCTCTGGGGCCAACGTCCTGACTTTC. The genes are TRBV27 and TRBJ2-6; a weak D match, TRBD1 (7 bases). There are 18 residues in the CDR3. Germline V gene lookup returns CDR1 MNHEY and CDR2 SMNVEV (reference sequence). Trimming removed 2 bases at V and 0 bases at J, with 14 bases between.